These 7 T cell receptor beta chains share one sample of origin, sequenced in a study of T cell responses to AZD1222 COVID-19 vaccine (dated by TCRdb to the early 2020s). Libraries were made using the immunoSEQ multiplex PCR assay. TCRdb holds this immuneACCESS table with in-frame rearrangements only. Some clones are missing; in checked studies, unresolved V genes explain under half, and the rest has no known cause. The sample table shows roughly 93,000 clones, and around 86% are seen once. The ten largest clones add up to approximately 6% of the sample. What this sample's time point label stands for: baseline before first vaccination. Here the sequenced sample was peripheral blood, taken on day 0 of AZD1222 vaccination. Receptors were obtained from an adult in good health.

This clone was counted a few times. The V and J genes are TRBV10-3 and TRBJ1-1; D is uncertain. CDR1 and CDR2 (germline): ENHRY, SYGVKD. Trimming removed 4 bases at V and 0 bases at J, with 18 bases between. The CDR3 loop spans 17 amino acids. CDR3 DNA: TGTGCCATCAGTGTGGGGAAAGGAGCGGAGTTGAACACTGAAGCTTTCTTT. Its protein product is CAISVGKGAELNTEAFF.

The V and J genes are TRBV9 and TRBJ1-6; no firm D call. The germline V gene has CDR1 SGDLS and CDR2 YYNGEE. Between the trimmed V and J ends, which lost 0 bases and 3 bases, there was a span of 7 bases. The CDR3 is 15 residues long. CDR3: CASSVGQDYNSPLHF. The DNA for the CDR3 is TGTGCCAGCAGCGTAGGGCAGGACTATAATTCACCCCTCCACTTT.

The chain uses TRBV5-1 and TRBJ2-3; 8 positions match TRBD2. CDR3 length: 16 residues. Germline V gene lookup returns CDR1 SGHRS and CDR2 YFSETQ. J was trimmed by 4 bases and V by 1 base; bases with no gene match: 8. This chain's CDR3 is CASSLYFGGAADTQYF. The CDR3 nucleotides are TGCGCCAGCAGCTTGTATTTCGGGGGGGCCGCAGATACGCAGTATTTT.

The genes are TRBV30 and TRBJ2-1, with 9 bases lining up with TRBD2. This CDR3 is 13 amino acids long. V was pared by 4 bases and J by 6 bases, with 4 bases of the junction left unmatched. CDR1 is GTSNPN and CDR2 is SVGIG in the germline V gene (reference sequence). In DNA, the CDR3 is TGTGCCTGGACTAGCGGGGCCGCCAATGAGCAGTTCTTC. Protein sequence: CAWTSGAANEQFF.

This sequence joins TRBV7-8 and TRBJ2-2; TRBD1 is a possible D gene (5 bases). V lost 1 base and J 2 bases, leaving 11 bases between the germline ends. The CDR3 runs 16 residues. Germline lookup yields CDR1 SGHVS and CDR2 FQNEAQ. CDR3 sequence: CASSLVATVNTGELFF. The CDR3 nucleotides are TGTGCCAGCAGCTTAGTGGCGACAGTAAACACCGGGGAGCTGTTTTTT.

The chain links TRBV29-1 to TRBJ1-2; D perhaps matches TRBD1 (5 bases). Germline V CDR1 and CDR2: SQVTM, ANQGSEA. Trimming left V 4 bases short and J 8 bases short, with 8 bases between. The CDR3 contains 10 residues. The CDR3 DNA follows: TGCAGCGTTGGGGACGGGGGCTACACCTTC. Encoded protein: CSVGDGGYTF.

The chain joins TRBV10-2 to TRBJ2-1; 9 bases fit TRBD2. This CDR3 comprises 13 residues. Per germline, CDR1 WSHSY and CDR2 SAAADI. The V segment lost 6 bases and the J segment 7 bases; nucleotides outside the gene matches: 4. Here the CDR3 DNA reads TGCGCCAGCAGGCTAGCGGGGTCGAATGAGCAGTTCTTC. Residues: CASRLAGSNEQFF.